The 21 T cell receptor beta chains reported below all come from one sample, sequenced in a study of high-grade serous ovarian cancer treatment subgroups. Assay: immunoSEQ multiplex PCR; the TCRdb copy retains only in-frame clones and omits some. Of about 640 clones listed, approximately 81% are singletons. Tumor samples were obtained before definitive surgery or chemotherapy. Sequenced sample: tumor tissue. These receptors were taken from a human donor with high-grade serous ovarian cancer.

The gene calls are TRBV6-1 and TRBJ1-2; 7 bases align to TRBD1. The CDR3 sequence is 13 residues long. J gave up 7 bases and V 5 bases, and 7 bases lay outside the gene matches. CDR1 is MNHNS, CDR2 SASEGT, per germline. CDR3 in DNA: TGTGCCAGCAGTTCTACAGGGGTCTCTGGCTACACCTTC. Translating gives CASSSTGVSGYTF.

A few counts support this clone. The gene calls are TRBV18 and TRBJ2-7; no reliable D call. Deletions cut 2 bases from V and 7 bases from J, with 15 bases between. Germline assignment: CDR1 KGHSH and CDR2 LQKENI. The CDR3 is 14 amino acids. The CDR3 is CASSPEAAQWEQYF. As DNA, the CDR3 is TGTGCCAGCTCACCAGAGGCGGCCCAGTGGGAGCAGTACTTC. Looking up the rest from reference TRBV18 and TRBJ2-7 gives the full variable domain: NAGVMQNPRHLVRRRGQEARLRCSPMKGHSHVYWYRQLPEEGLKFMVYLQKENIIDESGMPKERFSAEFPKEGPSILRIQQVVRGDSAAYFCASSPEAAQWEQYFGPGTRLTVT.

The gene calls are TRBV6-5 and TRBJ2-7, with D perhaps TRBD1 (5 bases). V dropped 0 bases and J dropped 2 bases, with 11 bases sitting between them. Germline lookup yields CDR1 MNHEY and CDR2 SVGAGI. The CDR3 is made up of 15 amino acids. The CDR3 reads CASSYSSGATYEQYF. For the CDR3, the DNA is TGTGCCAGCAGTTACTCGAGTGGGGCCACCTACGAGCAGTACTTC.

The chain is built from TRBV19 and TRBJ2-1, with D possibly matching TRBD2 (6 bases). V lost 2 bases, J lost 3 bases, and 8 bases lay in between. The CDR3 totals 14 residues. In germline, CDR1 is LNHDA, CDR2 SQIVND (reference sequence). The CDR3 DNA reads TGTGCCAGTAGTATACCGGACTACTACAATGAGCAGTTCTTC. This gives the protein CASSIPDYYNEQFF.

The chain is built from TRBV7-9 and TRBJ2-1; TRBD2 is a possible D gene (5 bases). CDR1 and CDR2 from the germline V gene are SEHNR and FQNEAQ (reference sequence). Between the trimmed V and J ends, which lost 1 base and 3 bases, there was a span of 10 bases. This CDR3 has 15 amino acids. CDR3 bases: TGTGCCAGCAGCTTAGTCCGACTAAACTACAATGAGCAGTTCTTC. Protein sequence: CASSLVRLNYNEQFF.

The chain employs TRBV11-3 and TRBJ2-7; 8 bases are a match to TRBD1. The CDR3 sequence is 15 residues long. The ends lost 1 base at V and 0 bases at J; junction bases unmatched: 2. Germline values: CDR1 SGHNT, CDR2 YENEEA. CDR3 region: CASSLVGQASYEQYF. The CDR3 DNA sequence: TGTGCCAGCAGCTTAGTGGGACAGGCCTCCTACGAGCAGTACTTC.

This rearrangement joins TRBV19 to TRBJ1-6, with TRBD1 matching 9 bases. This CDR3 has 16 residues. The junction had 5 bases not matched to a gene; V was cut back by 2 bases and J by 6 bases. Germline CDR1 is LNHDA and CDR2 is SQIVND (reference sequence). The CDR3 here is CASSITGGEGNSPLHF. CDR3 DNA sequence: TGTGCCAGTAGTATAACAGGGGGCGAGGGTAATTCACCCCTCCACTTT.

The sample holds a few counts of this clone. The chain has TRBV2 and TRBJ1-4; no reliable D call. V lost 6 bases and J lost 4, with 9 bases in between. The CDR3 covers 13 residues. Germline loops: CDR1 SNHLY, CDR2 FYNNEI. DNA for the CDR3: TGTGCCAGCAGACCGGACGGTAATGAAAAACTGTTTTTT. Encoded protein: CASRPDGNEKLFF. Drawing the rest from reference TRBV2 and TRBJ1-4, the complete variable domain is EPEVTQTPSHQVTQMGQEVILRCVPISNHLYFYWYRQILGQKVEFLVSFYNNEISEKSEIFDDQFSVERPDGSNFTLKIRSTKLEDSAMYFCASRPDGNEKLFFGSGTQLSVL.

This sequence joins TRBV5-1 and TRBJ1-5; no definite D call. V was trimmed by 0 bases and J by 4 bases, leaving 11 bases between them. Germline CDR1 SGHRS, CDR2 YFSETQ. This CDR3 contains 15 residues. CDR3 DNA: TGCGCCAGCAGCTTGGAGGGTCTCCCTAATCAGCCCCAGCATTTT. This translates into CASSLEGLPNQPQHF.

The rearrangement uses TRBV4-2 and TRBJ2-5, with TRBD2 matching over 9 bases. Trimming took 1 base from V and 1 from J; bases not matched to a gene: 1. The CDR3 loop spans 15 amino acids. CDR1 and CDR2 from the germline V gene are LGHNA and YNFKEQ. In nucleotides, the CDR3 is TGTGCCAGCAGCCAAGCTAGCGGGATCCAAGAGACCCAGTACTTC. Translating it yields CASSQASGIQETQYF.

The chain uses TRBV5-4 and TRBJ1-2; TRBD1 matches at 8 bases. The CDR3 totals 12 residues. V gave up 3 bases and J gave up 12 bases; unmatched junction bases: 7. From germline, CDR1 is SGHNT and CDR2 YYREEE (reference sequence). The CDR3 DNA sequence: TGTGCCAGCAGCTATACAGGGGGATCCCACACCTTC. This sequence encodes CASSYTGGSHTF.

V gene TRBV7-3 combines with J gene TRBJ2-5; 14 positions agree with TRBD2. Germline loops: CDR1 SGHTA, CDR2 FQGTGA. There are 18 residues in the CDR3. V gave up 2 bases and J gave up 3 bases; unmatched junction bases: 8. CDR3: CASSLPGLAGETKETQYF. Here the CDR3 DNA reads TGTGCCAGCAGCTTACCGGGACTAGCGGGAGAAACGAAAGAGACCCAGTACTTC.

This sequence joins TRBV6-4 and TRBJ2-3; TRBD2 matches 9 bases. Trimming cost V 0 bases and J 3 bases; bases outside gene matches: 1. This CDR3 has 15 amino acids. CDR1 is MRHNA and CDR2 is SNTAGT in the germline V gene. The CDR3 loop reads CASSDSSGGTDTQYF. The DNA of the CDR3 is TGTGCCAGCAGTGACTCTAGCGGGGGAACAGATACGCAGTATTTT.

This clone was seen only a few times. The chain links TRBV30 to TRBJ1-1, with D possibly being TRBD1 (5 bases). Germline V CDR1 and CDR2: GTSNPN, SVGIG (reference sequence). The CDR3 length is 13 residues. The germline V and J ends were trimmed by 0 bases and 1 base, with 6 bases remaining between them. Written as DNA, the CDR3 is TGTGCCTGGAGTGTTAGGGGGAACACTGAAGCTTTCTTT. Residues: CAWSVRGNTEAFF.

This chain connects TRBV7-2 to TRBJ1-4; D might be TRBD1 (5 bases). The CDR3 spans 15 residues. Per germline, CDR1 SGHTA and CDR2 FQGNSA. Trimming took off 0 bases at V and 4 bases at J, with 9 bases between the two ends. CDR3: CASSLAQGDNEKLFF. The CDR3 nucleotides read TGTGCCAGCAGCTTAGCGCAAGGGGATAATGAAAAACTGTTTTTT.

The chain couples TRBV18 to TRBJ2-7, with 9 bases lining up with TRBD2. Germline lookup yields CDR1 KGHSH and CDR2 LQKENI. The J segment lost 1 base and the V segment lost 3 bases, leaving 4 bases of the junction unmatched. This CDR3 spans 15 amino acids. CDR3 sequence reads: CASSPPSGGSYEQYF. DNA of the CDR3: TGTGCCAGCTCACCGCCCAGCGGGGGGTCCTACGAGCAGTACTTC. The full variable domain, with the rest looked up from reference TRBV18 and TRBJ2-7, is NAGVMQNPRHLVRRRGQEARLRCSPMKGHSHVYWYRQLPEEGLKFMVYLQKENIIDESGMPKERFSAEFPKEGPSILRIQQVVRGDSAAYFCASSPPSGGSYEQYFGPGTRLTVT.

This clone has a handful of counts. This rearrangement joins TRBV4-2 to TRBJ2-1, with 8 bases matching TRBD2. V shed 0 bases and J 6 bases; nucleotides not matched to a gene: 10. This CDR3 contains 17 residues. CDR1 is LGHNA and CDR2 is YNFKEQ in the germline V gene. The CDR3 DNA reads as TGTGCCAGCAGCCAAGAAGGGGCGGGAGGCCTCCTCAATGAGCAGTTCTTC. Protein sequence: CASSQEGAGGLLNEQFF.

The chain uses TRBV5-1 and TRBJ2-7; the match to TRBD1 covers 9 bases. Per germline, CDR1 SGHRS and CDR2 YFSETQ. Trimming cost V 4 bases and J 0 bases; bases outside gene matches: 5. This CDR3 is built from 15 residues. The CDR3 nucleotides are TGCGCCAGCAGCCTGGGACAGGGTTTCTCCTACGAGCAGTACTTC. Amino acids: CASSLGQGFSYEQYF.

J is TRBJ2-2 and V is TRBV7-8; D remains unclear. The CDR3 extends over 13 amino acids. Trimming took off 5 bases at V and 8 bases at J, with 12 bases between the two ends. CDR1 is SGHVS and CDR2 is FQNEAQ in the germline V gene. CDR3 sequence (DNA): TGTGCCAGCAGCCCGAAACTGGGTGGGGAGCTGTTTTTT. Translating it yields CASSPKLGGELFF.

This chain uses TRBV28 with TRBJ2-2; no reliable D call. CDR3 size: 13 residues. The germline V and J ends were trimmed by 6 bases and 1 base, with 6 bases remaining between them. Germline CDR1 reads MDHEN; CDR2 reads SYDVKM. The CDR3 protein is CASSIGNTGELFF. The CDR3, as DNA: TGTGCCAGCAGCATTGGGAACACCGGGGAGCTGTTTTTT.

The chain joins TRBV11-3 to TRBJ2-2; D might be TRBD1 or TRBD2, each matching 5 bases. The V end lost 0 bases, the J end lost 6 bases, and 11 bases lay between the germline ends. Germline lookup yields CDR1 SGHNT and CDR2 YENEEA. The CDR3 runs to 15 residues. The CDR3 nucleotides are TGTGCCAGCAGCTTAGAAATAGGGGACGCCGGGGAGCTGTTTTTT. Translating gives CASSLEIGDAGELFF.